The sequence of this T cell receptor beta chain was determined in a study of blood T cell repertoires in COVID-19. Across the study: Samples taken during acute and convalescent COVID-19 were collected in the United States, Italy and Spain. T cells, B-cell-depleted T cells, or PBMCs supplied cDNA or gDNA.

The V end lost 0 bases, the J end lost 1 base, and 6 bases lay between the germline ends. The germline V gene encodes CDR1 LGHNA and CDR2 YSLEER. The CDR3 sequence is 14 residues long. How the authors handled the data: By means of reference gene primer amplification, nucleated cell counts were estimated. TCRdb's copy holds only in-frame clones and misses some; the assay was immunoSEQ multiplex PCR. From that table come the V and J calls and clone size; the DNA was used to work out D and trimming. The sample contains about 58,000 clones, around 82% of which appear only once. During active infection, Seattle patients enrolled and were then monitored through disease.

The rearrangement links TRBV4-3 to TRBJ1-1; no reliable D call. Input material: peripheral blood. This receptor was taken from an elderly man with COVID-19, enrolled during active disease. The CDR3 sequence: CASSQEVQNTEAFF. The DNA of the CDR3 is TGCGCCAGCAGCCAAGAGGTACAGAACACTGAAGCTTTCTTT.